A single sample gave rise to the 9 T cell receptor beta chains below, sequenced in a study of beta chain features in type 1 diabetes. Study observations and caveats: Type 1 diabetes patients had moderately but significantly shorter TCRB CDR3s in all four CD4+ subsets.

Reverse transcribing all isolated RNA meant expressed TCRB transcripts were sequenced. Assay: immunoSEQ multiplex PCR; the TCRdb copy retains only in-frame clones and omits some. The table lists 630,000 or so clones, roughly 13% of them singletons. The antigens these receptors bind are not known. The specimen sequenced was naive CD4+ T cells from blood. Receptor source: a man between 18 and 29 years old with type 1 diabetes.

In this sample, this clone turned up a few times. This chain connects TRBV29-1 to TRBJ2-1; 7 positions match TRBD2. The CDR3 consists of 15 residues. J gave up 4 bases and V 4 bases, and 10 bases lay outside the gene matches. In germline, CDR1 is SQVTM, CDR2 ANQGSEA. The CDR3 region has the DNA TGCAGCGTTGTTAGGAGCGGGGATTTATACAATGAGCAGTTCTTC. Encoded protein: CSVVRSGDLYNEQFF.

The rearrangement uses TRBV10-3 and TRBJ2-1, with 11 positions matching TRBD2. The V gene end was trimmed by 3 bases and the J gene end by 12 bases; junction bases not matched to a gene: 10. CDR3 size: 15 residues. The germline V gene encodes CDR1 ENHRY and CDR2 SYGVKD. For the CDR3, the DNA is TGTGCCATCAGTGACAGGACGGGACTAGCGGAGGGGCAGTTCTTC. It is translated as CAISDRTGLAEGQFF.

This clone was seen a few times. The chain couples TRBV5-1 to TRBJ2-1, with 8 bases that match TRBD2. CDR3 length: 16 residues. Germline CDR1 is SGHRS and CDR2 is YFSETQ. V lost 2 bases, J lost 7 bases, and 11 bases stayed unmatched. The CDR3 here is CASSFVVGGGRNEQFF. The CDR3 DNA sequence: TGCGCCAGCAGCTTCGTAGTAGGCGGGGGGCGAAATGAGCAGTTCTTC.

The table lists this clone with a few counts. This chain uses TRBV29-1 with TRBJ2-7; TRBD1 is a possible D gene (5 bases). CDR3 size: 13 residues. The V end was cut by 5 bases, the J end by 2 bases, with 13 bases between. Germline lookup yields CDR1 SQVTM and CDR2 ANQGSEA. The CDR3 sequence: CSVKGRVTYEQYF. CDR3 sequence (DNA): TGCAGCGTTAAGGGCAGGGTAACCTACGAGCAGTACTTC.

A note on this clone: Other nucleotide sequences in the sample specify the same CDR3. This sequence joins TRBV7-9 and TRBJ2-3; D is unclear. With 1 base removed from V and 0 bases from J, the gap between germline ends came to 5 bases. The CDR3 totals 14 residues. Germline loops: CDR1 SEHNR, CDR2 FQNEAQ (reference sequence). The CDR3 coding sequence is TGTGCCAGCAGCTTAGGGCAGAGCACAGATACGCAGTATTTT. Amino acids: CASSLGQSTDTQYF.

This clone has just a few counts. The V call is TRBV9, the J call TRBJ1-1; D is perhaps TRBD1 (5 bases). Trimming took 4 bases from V and 4 from J, leaving 14 bases between them. The germline V gene has CDR1 SGDLS and CDR2 YYNGEE. The CDR3 is 14 residues long. In nucleotides, the CDR3 is TGTGCCAGCAGCCCTCAGTGGGGCCGCACTGAAGCTTTCTTT. As protein: CASSPQWGRTEAFF.

The rearrangement links TRBV9 to TRBJ2-2; TRBD2 might be the D (5 bases). The CDR3 has 14 residues. V lost 3 bases to trimming and J lost 1 base, with 7 bases between them. The germline V gene has CDR1 SGDLS and CDR2 YYNGEE. CDR3 loop: CASSAAVNTGELFF. Written as DNA, the CDR3 is TGTGCCAGCAGCGCAGCGGTGAACACCGGGGAGCTGTTTTTT.

This clone has more than one count but fewer than ten. This rearrangement joins TRBV19 to TRBJ1-1; D call uncertain. V dropped 0 bases and J dropped 4 bases, with 6 bases sitting between them. Germline loops: CDR1 LNHDA, CDR2 SQIVND (reference sequence). There are 13 residues in the CDR3. CDR3 nucleotides: TGTGCCAGTAGTATAGATCAAGGCACTGAAGCTTTCTTT. This encodes CASSIDQGTEAFF. Looking up the rest from reference TRBV19 and TRBJ1-1 gives the full variable domain: DGGITQSPKYLFRKEGQNVTLSCEQNLNHDAMYWYRQDPGQGLRLIYYSQIVNDFQKGDIAEGYSVSREKKESFPLTVTSAQKNPTAFYLCASSIDQGTEAFFGQGTRLTVV.

The chain employs TRBV4-3 and TRBJ1-2, with D unclear. Germline values: CDR1 LGHNA, CDR2 YSLEER. The CDR3 length is 15 residues. V lost 0 bases and J 0 bases, leaving 8 bases between the germline ends. The CDR3 loop is CASSQERQSNYGYTF. The CDR3 DNA reads TGCGCCAGCAGCCAAGAGCGGCAGTCTAACTATGGCTACACCTTC.